Below, one T cell receptor beta chain is given with its context. The data were taken from a study of blood T cell repertoires in COVID-19. Participants came from about 24 US areas, aged about 18 to 95 years. This table comes from immunoSEQ multiplex PCR, and its TCRdb copy is limited to in-frame clones, with some not included. The sample carries a few hundred thousand clones, 70% to 90% recorded once. V was clipped by 6 bases and J by 5 bases, with 11 bases between them. This CDR3 has 13 amino acids. Germline CDR1 MNHEY, CDR2 SVGAGI. The receptor was derived from a woman aged 40 to 50 with acute COVID-19. The chain combines TRBV6-5 with TRBJ2-1; possibly TRBD1 for D (6 bases). The sequencing input was PBMCs or T cells enriched from blood (not recorded which). The CDR3 coding sequence is TGTGCCAGCAGGCCAGGGGACCACAATGAGCAGTTCTTC. As protein: CASRPGDHNEQFF.